These 4 T cell receptor beta chains came from one sample sequenced in a study of shared clonotypes between healthy human individuals. Naive CD8 cells lacked CD45RO, underwent positive selection for CCR7 and left out terminally differentiated effector memory CD45RA+ cells. TCRdb's copy holds only in-frame clones and misses some; the assay was immunoSEQ multiplex PCR. The sample has millions of clones, about 95% seen once. The source material was naive CD8+ T cells sorted from blood. These receptors came from a man aged 18 to 35 in good health.

V usage is TRBV27 and J usage is TRBJ2-2; 12 bases are shared with TRBD2. The CDR3 is 16 amino acids. CDR1 MNHEY and CDR2 SMNVEV come from the germline V gene (reference sequence). J lost 4 bases, V lost 6 bases, and 6 bases had no gene match. The CDR3 reads CASSPSGGEITGELFF. The CDR3, as DNA: TGTGCCAGCAGCCCTAGCGGGGGGGAGATCACCGGGGAGCTGTTTTTT.

The rearrangement joins TRBV19 to TRBJ2-3; weak D call: TRBD2 (6 bases). Trimming shortened V by 6 bases and J by 4 bases, and 11 bases separated the two germline ends. The CDR3 has 13 residues. Germline values: CDR1 LNHDA, CDR2 SQIVND (reference sequence). The CDR3 sequence: CASSAGMADTQYF. The DNA for the CDR3 is TGTGCCAGTAGCGCGGGAATGGCAGATACGCAGTATTTT.

The chain uses TRBV6-6 and TRBJ2-7; 9 positions agree with TRBD1. The junction had 2 bases not matched to a gene; V was cut back by 2 bases and J by 0 bases. From germline, CDR1 is MNHNY and CDR2 SVGAGI (reference sequence). The CDR3 has 15 amino acids. The CDR3: CASSYGTGTSYEQYF. Written as DNA, the CDR3 is TGTGCCAGCAGTTACGGGACAGGGACCTCCTACGAGCAGTACTTC.

The gene calls are TRBV25-1 and TRBJ2-5; D remains ambiguous. V was trimmed by 1 base and J by 5 bases, leaving 11 bases between them. CDR3 length: 14 amino acids. CDR1 and CDR2 from the germline V gene are MGHDK and SYGVNS. Here the CDR3 reads CASSELKGTETQYF. CDR3 sequence (DNA): TGTGCCAGCAGTGAATTAAAGGGTACGGAGACCCAGTACTTC.